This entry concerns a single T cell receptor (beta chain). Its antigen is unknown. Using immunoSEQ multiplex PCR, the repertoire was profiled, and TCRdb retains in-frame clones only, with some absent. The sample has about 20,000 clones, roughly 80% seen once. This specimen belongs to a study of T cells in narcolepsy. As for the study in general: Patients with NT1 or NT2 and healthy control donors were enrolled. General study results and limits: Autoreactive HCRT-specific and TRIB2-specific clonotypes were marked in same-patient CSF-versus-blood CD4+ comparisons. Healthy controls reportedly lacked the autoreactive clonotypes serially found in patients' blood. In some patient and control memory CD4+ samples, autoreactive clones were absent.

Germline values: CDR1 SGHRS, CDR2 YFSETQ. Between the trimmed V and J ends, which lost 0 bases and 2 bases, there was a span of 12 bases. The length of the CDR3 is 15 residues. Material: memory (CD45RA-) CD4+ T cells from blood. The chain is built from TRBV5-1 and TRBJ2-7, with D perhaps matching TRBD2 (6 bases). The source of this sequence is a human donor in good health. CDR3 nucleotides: TGCGCCAGCAGCTTGGAGGAAGGAGGGACCTACGAGCAGTACTTC. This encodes CASSLEEGGTYEQYF.